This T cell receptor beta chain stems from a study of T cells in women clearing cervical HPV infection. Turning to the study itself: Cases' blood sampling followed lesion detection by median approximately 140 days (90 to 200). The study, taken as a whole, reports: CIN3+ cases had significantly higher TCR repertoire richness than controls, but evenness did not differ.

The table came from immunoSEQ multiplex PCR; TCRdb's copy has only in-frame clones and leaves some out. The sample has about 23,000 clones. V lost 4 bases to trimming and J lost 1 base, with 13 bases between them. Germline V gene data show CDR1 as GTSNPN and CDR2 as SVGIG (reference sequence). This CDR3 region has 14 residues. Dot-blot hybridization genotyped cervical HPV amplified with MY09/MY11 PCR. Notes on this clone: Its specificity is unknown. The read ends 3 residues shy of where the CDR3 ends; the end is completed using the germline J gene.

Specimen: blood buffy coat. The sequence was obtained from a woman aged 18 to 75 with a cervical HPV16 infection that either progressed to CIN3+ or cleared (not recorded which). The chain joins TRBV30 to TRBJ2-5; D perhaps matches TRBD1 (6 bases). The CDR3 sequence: CAWTLWGPQETQYF. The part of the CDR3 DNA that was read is TGTGCCTGGACCCTCTGGGGGCCCCAAGAGACC.